One sample yielded the 7 T cell receptor beta chains listed below, sequenced in a study of tumor and adjacent non-tumor tissue in lung cancer. This sample's RNA came from whole unsorted tissue. The library came from three nested PCR rounds adapted from ARM-PCR protocols. TCRdb fed the multiplex PCR reads into MiXCR, producing one record per CDR3 protein. The sample contains fewer than 80,000 distinct CDR3 sequences, around 70% of which appear only once. Sample: lung tumor tissue. The receptors originated from a woman aged 70-85 years with non-small cell lung cancer.

Worth noting for this clonotype: No conserved phenylalanine or tryptophan ends this CDR3, so it is likely a read error. The rearrangement links TRBV5-1 to TRBJ1-1, with D perhaps matching TRBD1 (5 bases). CDR3 length: 17 amino acids. Looked up from germline, CDR1 is SGHRS and CDR2 is YFSETQ. V was cut by 4 bases and J by 0 bases, with 19 bases left in between. Written as DNA, the CDR3 is TGCGCCAGCAGCACCCGGGACGGCGCTATCATGAACACTGAAGCTTTCCTT. The encoded protein is CASSTRDGAIMNTEAFL.

In the case of this clonotype: At one of its ends the junction is not consistent with the germline gene, which may arise from a read error. This chain joins TRBV5-1 and TRBJ2-2; 10 nucleotides line up with TRBD2. The germline CDR1 and CDR2 sequences are SGHRS and YFSETQ. The CDR3 is 18 amino acids. This chain's CDR3 is CASSLPVGLAMNTGELLF. The CDR3 DNA sequence: TGCGCCAGCAGTCTCCCAGTGGGACTAGCGATGAACACCGGGGAGCTGTTATTT.

For this clonotype: An end of the junction differs from the germline gene, which may be a read error. The CDR3 sequence: CSISEYSGAERFF. The CDR3 DNA is TGTTCCATCAGTGAATATAGCGGGGCAGAGCGGTTCTTC. J is TRBJ2-1 and V is TRBV10-3, with 8 bases that match TRBD2. Germline V gene sequence: CDR1 ENHRY, CDR2 SYGVKD. The CDR3 totals 13 residues.

About this clonotype itself: A read error may explain this, as a much larger clone is one base away. The chain recombines TRBV30 with TRBJ2-7, with unresolved D. The CDR3 spans 15 residues. Trimming cost V 1 base and J 3 bases, with 16 bases left between them. Germline values: CDR1 GTSNPN, CDR2 SVGIG (reference sequence). CDR3 DNA: TGTGCCTGGAGTGGTTGGGTCAGTGGGGTCTACGAGCAGTACTTC. It translates to CAWSGWVSGVYEQYF.

The chain carries TRBV28 and TRBJ2-7, with D possibly called TRBD1 or TRBD2 (5 bases each). V gave up 10 bases and J gave up 5 bases, with 21 bases separating them. Germline assignment: CDR1 MDHEN and CDR2 SYDVKM. The CDR3 consists of 14 residues. CDR3 sequence reads: CATLDRGVTNEQYF. CDR3 coding DNA: TGTGCCACCCTCGACAGAGGGGTAACCAACGAGCAGTACTTC.

Of note for this clonotype: A read error may account for a junction end that differs from germline. The CDR3 nucleotides are TGTGCCAGCGCTCGCGGAAGCATAGCGAACACCGGGGACCTGTTTTTC. It translates to CASARGSIANTGDLFF. The chain combines TRBV28 with TRBJ2-2; D could derive from TRBD1 or TRBD2 (5 bases each). Germline V gives CDR1 MDHEN, CDR2 SYDVKM. The CDR3 runs 16 residues.

As concerns this clonotype: One end of the junction fails to match germline, which may point to a read error. The genes are TRBV6-2 or TRBV6-3 and TRBJ2-7, with a tentative D call TRBD2 (5 bases). The germline V gene encodes CDR1 MNHEY and CDR2 SVGEGT. This CDR3 contains 15 residues. The CDR3 is CTSTNDGESSYEQYF. Written as DNA, the CDR3 is TGTACCAGCACCAACGACGGGGAGAGCTCCTACGAGCAGTACTTC.